This TCR beta chain was identified during a study of blood T cell repertoires in COVID-19. Study information: The samples span acute and convalescent COVID-19 from the United States, Italy and Spain. The cDNA or gDNA used as material had been derived from T cells, B-cell-depleted T cells, or PBMCs.

As processed by the authors: Amplification from reference gene primers served as the basis for estimated nucleated cell counts. Only in-frame clones appear in the TCRdb table, and some are missing; sequencing was by immunoSEQ multiplex PCR. V and J calls and clone size follow that table, whereas D and trimming were derived from the DNA. Among about 60,000 clones listed, just over 85% were seen once. The J segment lost 11 bases and the V segment lost 4 bases, leaving 8 bases of the junction unmatched. Per the germline V gene, CDR1 is SGHDT and CDR2 is YYEEEE. There are 14 residues in the CDR3. This clone occurred once.

The chain carries TRBV5-6 and TRBJ1-6; TRBD1 aligns across 8 bases. Sequencing used peripheral blood. The origin of this receptor is a man aged 35 to 55 with acute or convalescent COVID-19. The CDR3 here is CASSPGQGRTPLHF. CDR3 in DNA: TGTGCCAGCAGCCCCGGACAGGGAAGGACACCCCTCCACTTT.